The sample holds one count of the clone carrying this TCR beta chain. Germline-derived CDR1 and CDR2 are MDHEN and SYDVKM. J gave up 0 bases and V 3 bases, and 5 bases lay outside the gene matches. This CDR3 is 17 amino acids long. This sample was taken from a study of blood T cell repertoires in COVID-19. In the study overall: Researchers got acute and convalescent COVID-19 samples from the United States, Italy and Spain. T cells, B-cell-depleted T cells, or PBMCs provided the cDNA or gDNA that served as material.

In the source study's methods: Amplification with reference gene primers provided the estimates of nucleated cell counts. Method: immunoSEQ multiplex PCR; TCRdb's copy keeps in-frame clones and lacks some. That table supplies the V and J calls and clone size; D and trimming were determined from the DNA. The data show under 100,000 clones, with around four fifths seen just once and over 15% held by the top ten. Sequences were obtained from peripheral blood. This receptor was taken from a man older than 75 with active or convalescent COVID-19. The rearrangement joins TRBV28 to TRBJ1-5; 10 nucleotides align to TRBD1. The CDR3 loop is CASSLWDRGYSNQPQHF. The CDR3 nucleotides read TGTGCCAGCAGTTTGTGGGACAGGGGATATAGCAATCAGCCCCAGCATTTT.